This T cell receptor (beta chain) was profiled in a study of blood T cell repertoires in COVID-19. In the original analysis: It was from reference gene primer amplification that nucleated cell counts were estimated. Some clones are missing from TCRdb's copy, which holds only in-frame ones; the method was immunoSEQ multiplex PCR. That table is the source of V, J and clone size, and D and trimming were worked out from the DNA. This sample has 430,000 or so clones, with 88% found just once. CDR3 length: 13 amino acids. From germline, CDR1 is SGDLS and CDR2 YYNGEE. The ends lost 6 bases at V and 6 bases at J; junction bases unmatched: 6. Participants spanned ages about 18 to 90 years and resided in 24 US areas. Grouping used clinical history reported by participants in a survey and questionnaire. Someone with COVID-19 had been met by exposed participants within 2 weeks before study entry.

The clonotype originates from a young woman who had been exposed to COVID-19. Sequences were obtained from PBMCs or T cells enriched from blood (not recorded which). The chain combines TRBV9 with TRBJ1-3; 7 bases match TRBD1. This CDR3 reads CASTRGVENTIYF. CDR3 in DNA: TGTGCCAGCACCAGGGGGGTCGAAAACACCATATATTTT. Variable domain in full (rest from reference TRBV9 and TRBJ1-3): DSGVTQTPKHLITATGQRVTLRCSPRSGDLSVYWYQQSLDQGLQFLIQYYNGEERAKGNILERFSAQQFPDLHSELNLSSLELGDSALYFCASTRGVENTIYFGEGSWLTVV.